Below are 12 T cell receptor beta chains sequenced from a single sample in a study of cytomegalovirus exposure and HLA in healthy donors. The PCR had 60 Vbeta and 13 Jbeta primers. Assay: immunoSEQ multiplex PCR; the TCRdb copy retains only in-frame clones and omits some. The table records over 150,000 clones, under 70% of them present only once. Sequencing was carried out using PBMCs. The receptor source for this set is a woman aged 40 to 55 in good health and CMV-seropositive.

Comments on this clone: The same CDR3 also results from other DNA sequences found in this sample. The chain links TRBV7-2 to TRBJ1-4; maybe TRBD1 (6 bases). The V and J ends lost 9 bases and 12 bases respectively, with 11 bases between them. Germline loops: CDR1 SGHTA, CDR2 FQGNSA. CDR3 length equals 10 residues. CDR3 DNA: TGTGCCAGGTCCGCAGGGGAACTGTTTTTT. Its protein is CARSAGELFF.

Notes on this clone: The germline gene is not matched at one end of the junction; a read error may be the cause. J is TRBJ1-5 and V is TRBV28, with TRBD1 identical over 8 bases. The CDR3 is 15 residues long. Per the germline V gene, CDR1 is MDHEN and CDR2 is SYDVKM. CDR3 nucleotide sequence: TGTGCCAGCACCTCGGGACAGGTTAGCAATCAGCCCCAGAATTTT. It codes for CASTSGQVSNQPQNF.

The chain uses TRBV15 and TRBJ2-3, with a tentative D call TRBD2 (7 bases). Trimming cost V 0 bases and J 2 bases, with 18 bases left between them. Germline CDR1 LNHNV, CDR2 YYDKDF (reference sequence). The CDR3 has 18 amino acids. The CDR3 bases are TGTGCCACCAGCAGAGACTCGAAACAGGGACTATTCACAGATACGCAGTATTTT. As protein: CATSRDSKQGLFTDTQYF.

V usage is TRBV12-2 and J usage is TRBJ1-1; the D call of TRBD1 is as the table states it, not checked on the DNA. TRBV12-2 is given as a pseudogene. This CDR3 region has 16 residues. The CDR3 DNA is TGTGCAAGTCGCTTAGCGTCGGACAGGGAAGACACTGAAGCTTTCTTT. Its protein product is CASRLASDREDTEAFF.

CDR3 in amino acids: CASSTRGGFGYTF. The CDR3 coding sequence is TGTGCCAGTAGTACTCGGGGGGGCTTCGGCTACACCTTC. The V call is TRBV19, the J call TRBJ1-2, with a possible D match to TRBD1 (6 bases). This CDR3 spans 13 amino acids. V was clipped by 4 bases and J by 8 bases, with 14 bases between them. Per the germline V gene, CDR1 is LNHDA and CDR2 is SQIVND (reference sequence).

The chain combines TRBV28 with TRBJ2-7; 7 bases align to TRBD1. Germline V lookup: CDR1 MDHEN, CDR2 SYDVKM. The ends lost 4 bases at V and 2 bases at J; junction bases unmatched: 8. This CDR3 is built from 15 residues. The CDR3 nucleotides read TGTGCCAGCAGTTCCCCTAGACAGGGAACCTACGAGCAGTACTTC. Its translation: CASSSPRQGTYEQYF.

The chain's CDR3 is CSARGLLEQYF. CDR3 sequence (DNA): TGCAGTGCCAGGGGCTTACTCGAGCAGTACTTC. This chain connects TRBV20-1 to TRBJ2-7, with a weak D call TRBD1 (6 bases). Germline V lookup: CDR1 DFQATT, CDR2 SNEGSKA (reference sequence). This CDR3 comprises 11 residues. V gave up 6 bases and J gave up 6 bases, with 12 bases separating them.

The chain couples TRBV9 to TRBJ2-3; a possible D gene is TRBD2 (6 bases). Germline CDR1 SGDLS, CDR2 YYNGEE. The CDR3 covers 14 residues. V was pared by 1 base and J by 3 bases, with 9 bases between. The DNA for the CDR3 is TGTGCCAGCAGCGTAAGGAGGGATACAGATACGCAGTATTTT. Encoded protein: CASSVRRDTDTQYF.

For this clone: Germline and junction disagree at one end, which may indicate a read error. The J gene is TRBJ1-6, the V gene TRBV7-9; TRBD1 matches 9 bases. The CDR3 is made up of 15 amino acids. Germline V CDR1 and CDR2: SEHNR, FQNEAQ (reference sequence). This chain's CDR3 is CSSSLRQGENSPLHF. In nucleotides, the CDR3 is TGTTCCAGCAGCTTGCGACAGGGGGAAAATTCACCCCTCCACTTT.

The CDR3, as DNA: TGTGCCAGCAGCAGAACAGGGATGAACACTGAAGCTTTCTTT. This gives the protein CASSRTGMNTEAFF. The chain recombines TRBV5-4 with TRBJ1-1; a possible D gene is TRBD1 (6 bases). This CDR3 spans 14 amino acids. Germline V CDR1 and CDR2: SGHNT, YYREEE (reference sequence). The V and J ends lost 4 bases and 0 bases respectively, with 10 bases between them.

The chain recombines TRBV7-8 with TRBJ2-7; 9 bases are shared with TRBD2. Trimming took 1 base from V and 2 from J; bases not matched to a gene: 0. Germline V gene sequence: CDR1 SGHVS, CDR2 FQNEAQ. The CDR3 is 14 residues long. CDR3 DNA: TGTGCCAGCAGCTTAGTAGCGGGGGCCTACGAGCAGTACTTC. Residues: CASSLVAGAYEQYF.

The CDR3 region is CASSIDGWRMNTEAFF. The CDR3 region has the DNA TGTGCCAGTAGTATAGATGGTTGGAGGATGAACACTGAAGCTTTCTTT. The chain is built from TRBV19 and TRBJ1-1, with D hard to call. Deletions cut 0 bases from V and 0 bases from J, with 11 bases between. The CDR3 has 16 amino acids. The germline CDR1 and CDR2 sequences are LNHDA and SQIVND (reference sequence).